Following are 16 T cell receptor beta chains from one sample sequenced in a study of T cells in Graves' hyperthyroidism and ophthalmopathy. RNA transcripts gave rise to amplified TCR beta CDR3 regions. First-round RT-PCR targeting the TCR CDR3 was performed with the HTBI primer set. Each CDR3 protein gets one entry after TCRdb re-called the multiplex PCR reads with MiXCR. The sample comprises about 200,000 distinct CDR3 sequences, 17% of which are singletons, and roughly 55% rests with the top ten. Sequenced: blood. These receptors came from a woman aged 50 to 65 with Graves' hyperthyroidism.

There are many counts of this clonotype. CDR3 amino acids: CASSLAKTGRNYGYTF. CDR3 nucleotide sequence: TGTGCCAGCAGTTTAGCGAAGACAGGGAGAAACTATGGCTACACCTTC. The chain joins TRBV28 to TRBJ1-2; the match to TRBD1 covers 7 bases. The CDR3 length is 16 residues. V shed 2 bases and J 2 bases; nucleotides not matched to a gene: 8. Germline loops: CDR1 MDHEN, CDR2 SYDVKM.

This CDR3 reads CASSFSSGRAATQYF. The DNA for the CDR3 is TGTGCCAGCAGTTTCTCTAGCGGGAGGGCCGCTACGCAGTATTTT. The J gene is TRBJ2-3, the V gene TRBV12-3 or TRBV12-4, with 12 bases identical to TRBD2. The V gene end was trimmed by 3 bases and the J gene end by 8 bases; junction bases not matched to a gene: 6. This CDR3 has 15 amino acids.

This clonotype was counted between two and nine times. The chain has TRBV5-1 and TRBJ1-2, with TRBD1 identical over 9 bases. The CDR3 sequence is 16 residues long. From germline, CDR1 is SGHRS and CDR2 YFSETQ. Germline trimming cut 0 bases from V and 6 bases from J; bases unmatched to any gene: 9. This CDR3 is CASSLVRPGQGDGYTF. CDR3 coding DNA: TGCGCCAGCAGCTTGGTTCGCCCGGGACAGGGCGATGGCTACACCTTC. Combining the CDR3 with reference TRBV5-1 and TRBJ1-2 gives the whole variable domain KAGVTQTPRYLIKTRGQQVTLSCSPISGHRSVSWYQQTPGQGLQFLFEYFSETQRNKGNFPGRFSGRQFSNSRSEMNVSTLELGDSALYLCASSLVRPGQGDGYTFGSGTRLTVV.

In this sample, this clonotype turned up many times. V and J are TRBV6-2 or TRBV6-3 and TRBJ2-7; 10 bases align to TRBD2. This CDR3 contains 16 residues. V lost 0 bases, J lost 4 bases, and 6 bases stayed unmatched. Germline V lookup: CDR1 MNHEY, CDR2 SVGEGT. The CDR3 DNA reads as TGTGCCAGCAGTTACTCGTTATCTAGCGGGAGTTACGAGCAGTACTTC. Protein product: CASSYSLSSGSYEQYF.

This clonotype has a handful of counts. One base away lies a much larger clone, so this may be a sequencing read error. The chain is built from TRBV7-2 and TRBJ2-3, with TRBD2 matching over 8 bases. The CDR3 contains 14 residues. V trimming: 4 bases; J trimming: 2 bases; junction bases outside the gene matches: 2. CDR1 is SGHTA and CDR2 is FQGNSA in the germline V gene. The CDR3: CASSSAGATDTQYF. As DNA, the CDR3 is TGTGCCAGCAGCTCAGCGGGAGCCACAGATACGCAGTATTTT.

This clonotype has ten or more counts. Here the CDR3 DNA reads TGTGCCAGCAGTTTTGACAGGAAGGCCGGGGAGCTGTTTTTT. It codes for CASSFDRKAGELFF. This chain joins TRBV27 and TRBJ2-2, with a possible D match to TRBD1 (6 bases). The CDR3 loop spans 14 amino acids. Germline CDR1 is MNHEY and CDR2 is SMNVEV (reference sequence). The V and J ends lost 3 bases and 6 bases respectively, with 11 bases between them.

This clonotype turned up a few times. The chain is built from TRBV11-2 and TRBJ2-5; D possibly corresponds to TRBD2 (5 bases). This CDR3 spans 14 amino acids. The V end was cut by 4 bases, the J end by 2 bases, with 11 bases between. In germline, CDR1 is SGHAT, CDR2 FQNNGV. The CDR3 coding sequence is TGTGCCAGCAGCTCGAGACTAAAACAAGAGACCCAGTACTTC. It yields the protein CASSSRLKQETQYF. Complete variable domain (other parts from reference TRBV11-2 and TRBJ2-5): EAGVAQSPRYKIIEKRQSVAFWCNPISGHATLYWYQQILGQGPKLLIQFQNNGVVDDSQLPKDRFSAERLKGVDSTLKIQPAKLEDSAVYLCASSSRLKQETQYFGPGTRLLVL.

This rearrangement joins TRBV10-3 to TRBJ2-7; D is possibly TRBD1 (5 bases). This CDR3 contains 14 residues. Looked up from germline, CDR1 is ENHRY and CDR2 is SYGVKD. V was clipped by 0 bases and J by 3 bases, with 9 bases between them. CDR3 amino acids: CAISESKGHYEQYF. For the CDR3, the DNA is TGTGCCATCAGTGAGTCCAAGGGGCACTACGAGCAGTACTTC.

This clonotype was seen once. The rearrangement uses TRBV5-1 and TRBJ2-3, with TRBD1 as a possible D gene (6 bases). Germline loops: CDR1 SGHRS, CDR2 YFSETQ. CDR3 size: 13 residues. The V and J ends lost 2 bases and 6 bases respectively, with 10 bases between them. The CDR3: CASSFTGSDTQYF. CDR3 sequence (DNA): TGCGCCAGCAGCTTTACAGGGTCGGATACGCAGTATTTT.

The V and J genes are TRBV5-4 and TRBJ1-2, with D possibly TRBD1 on 5 matching bases. V was pared by 0 bases and J by 6 bases, with 18 bases between. This CDR3 spans 16 amino acids. Germline CDR1 reads SGHNT; CDR2 reads YYREEE (reference sequence). DNA for the CDR3: TGTGCCAGCAGCTTGGACGACCCGGGACGGAAAGATGGCTACACCTTC. Its protein is CASSLDDPGRKDGYTF.

This clonotype has a handful of counts. The V gene is TRBV19, the J gene TRBJ1-2; D gene ambiguous. V dropped 3 bases and J dropped 4 bases, with 3 bases sitting between them. Per the germline V gene, CDR1 is LNHDA and CDR2 is SQIVND (reference sequence). The CDR3 runs to 11 residues. The CDR3 loop is CASSIGYGYTF. Here the CDR3 DNA reads TGTGCCAGTAGTATTGGCTATGGCTACACCTTC. The entire variable domain, with the rest obtained from reference TRBV19 and TRBJ1-2, is as follows: DGGITQSPKYLFRKEGQNVTLSCEQNLNHDAMYWYRQDPGQGLRLIYYSQIVNDFQKGDIAEGYSVSREKKESFPLTVTSAQKNPTAFYLCASSIGYGYTFGSGTRLTVV.

The chain recombines TRBV5-1 with TRBJ2-3, with D perhaps matching TRBD1 or TRBD2 (5 bases each). This CDR3 is built from 15 residues. The V and J ends lost 7 bases and 0 bases respectively, with 15 bases between them. Germline lookup yields CDR1 SGHRS and CDR2 YFSETQ. This chain's CDR3 is CASGPGTSSTDTQYF. The DNA of the CDR3 is TGCGCCAGCGGGCCTGGGACCTCCAGCACAGATACGCAGTATTTT.

The chain joins TRBV12-3 or TRBV12-4 to TRBJ2-5; D possibly uses TRBD1 or TRBD2 (5 bases each). The length of the CDR3 is 15 residues. Between the trimmed V and J ends, which lost 6 bases and 2 bases, there was a span of 16 bases. CDR3 residues: CASSPGTTPQETQYF. In nucleotides, the CDR3 is TGTGCCAGCAGCCCCGGGACCACCCCGCAAGAGACCCAGTACTTC.

Only a few counts were recorded for this clonotype. This rearrangement joins TRBV29-1 to TRBJ1-1; D ambiguous. This CDR3 contains 13 residues. Trimming left V 4 bases short and J 1 base short, with 10 bases between. Germline V lookup: CDR1 SQVTM, CDR2 ANQGSEA. The CDR3 DNA is TGCAGCGTTGGGACGCGGAGGAACACTGAAGCTTTCTTT. This encodes CSVGTRRNTEAFF.

On this clonotype itself: A read error may account for a junction end that differs from germline. The chain carries TRBV10-3 and TRBJ2-2; D is possibly TRBD1 (6 bases). CDR3 size: 16 residues. From germline, CDR1 is ENHRY and CDR2 SYGVKD. CDR3 DNA: TGTGCCATCAATGAGTTCCGGGACACCAACACCGGGGAGCTGTTTTTT. Protein product: CAINEFRDTNTGELFF.

This clonotype has ten or more counts. V and J are TRBV7-2 and TRBJ2-1, with unresolved D. Germline V gene data show CDR1 as SGHTA and CDR2 as FQGNSA. V gave up 3 bases and J gave up 3 bases, with 12 bases separating them. CDR3 length equals 15 residues. The CDR3 DNA reads TGTGCCAGCAGCTTTCGTCCGGAGTACTACAATGAGCAGTTCTTC. As protein: CASSFRPEYYNEQFF.